The clone carrying this T cell receptor beta chain came up a few times. Sequenced by immunoSEQ multiplex PCR; TCRdb stores in-frame clones only, minus some. The sample includes under 10,000 clones, 70% to 75% seen only once; the top ten take around 25%. Germline lookup yields CDR1 SNHLY and CDR2 FYNNEI. V was shortened by 4 bases and J by 2 bases, with 11 bases between the two germline ends. The CDR3 is 14 residues long. This entry belongs to a study of CD4+ T cells in melanoma. The TCR originated in a human donor with melanoma. Sequencing input: cells from a culture (not recorded whether cultured in vitro). The chain has TRBV2 and TRBJ2-5; D is uncertain. CDR3 in amino acids: CASSASHTQETQYF. CDR3 DNA sequence: TGTGCCAGCAGTGCGTCCCACACGCAAGAGACCCAGTACTTC.